One and the same sample provided the 18 T cell receptor beta chains below, sequenced in a study of early T cells in non-severe SARS-CoV-2 infection. TCRdb passed the 5' RACE reads through MiXCR, listing each CDR3 protein once. The sample holds around 33,000 distinct CDR3 sequences, 5.8% seen once. The sequencing sample was made of whole blood. The source of these receptors is an adult who was a healthcare worker with PCR-confirmed SARS-CoV-2 infection or an uninfected control (not recorded which).

There are many counts of this clonotype. This chain uses TRBV12-3 or TRBV12-4 with TRBJ1-1; D call uncertain. The CDR3 has 12 residues. V gave up 7 bases and J gave up 1 base, with 7 bases separating them. The CDR3, as DNA: TGTGCCAGCACTTTTGCGAACACTGAAGCTTTCTTT. Its translation is CASTFANTEAFF.

This clonotype appeared a few times. V gene TRBV20-1 combines with J gene TRBJ2-7; D not resolved. Germline CDR1 is DFQATT and CDR2 is SNEGSKA (reference sequence). V was cut by 0 bases and J by 3 bases, with 12 bases left in between. The CDR3 consists of 14 residues. Here the CDR3 reads CSAREDRFVYEQYF. In DNA, the CDR3 is TGCAGTGCTAGAGAGGACCGTTTCGTCTACGAGCAGTACTTC.

In its sample, this clonotype was seen many times. The chain recombines TRBV14 with TRBJ2-3; D is unresolved. In germline, CDR1 is SGHDN, CDR2 FVKESK. V was cut by 0 bases and J by 8 bases, with 15 bases left in between. This CDR3 is 15 amino acids long. This CDR3 reads CASSQDPSRATTQYF. CDR3 nucleotides: TGTGCCAGCAGCCAAGACCCCTCTCGCGCAACTACGCAGTATTTT.

There are many counts of this clonotype. The chain combines TRBV7-2 with TRBJ2-1; unclear D gene. The V end was cut by 5 bases, the J end by 4 bases, with 3 bases between. This CDR3 has 11 amino acids. Per the germline V gene, CDR1 is SGHTA and CDR2 is FQGNSA. CDR3 region: CASSRYNEQFF. The CDR3 region has the DNA TGTGCCAGCAGCCGATACAATGAGCAGTTCTTC.

The table lists this clonotype with many counts. V is TRBV7-2 and J is TRBJ2-7; 8 bases agree with TRBD2. From germline, CDR1 is SGHTA and CDR2 FQGNSA. CDR3 length equals 15 residues. After removal of 1 base from V and 0 bases from J, the junction contained 2 bases not matched to a gene. The CDR3: CASSLGSGTSYEQYF. Written as DNA, the CDR3 is TGTGCCAGCAGCTTAGGTAGCGGGACCTCCTACGAGCAGTACTTC.

This clonotype appeared many times. This chain links TRBV7-7 with TRBJ2-1; 9 bases match TRBD2. CDR1 SSHAT and CDR2 FNYEAQ come from the germline V gene (reference sequence). The CDR3 extends over 17 amino acids. V lost 1 base and J lost 7; bases outside the gene matches: 11. The CDR3: CASSLGIAGVGGNEQFF. CDR3 DNA sequence: TGTGCCAGCAGCTTAGGCATAGCGGGAGTAGGGGGAAATGAGCAGTTCTTC.

This clonotype was recorded a few times. The chain joins TRBV6-2 or TRBV6-3 to TRBJ2-7; D could derive from TRBD1 or TRBD2 (5 bases each). Germline CDR1 reads MNHEY; CDR2 reads SVGEGT. The CDR3 contains 18 residues. V was clipped by 2 bases and J by 3 bases, with 23 bases between them. The CDR3 nucleotides read TGTGCCAGCAGTTACCCGAGCCGATCCGGGACGGGGAACTACGAGCAGTACTTC. Its translation: CASSYPSRSGTGNYEQYF.

J is TRBJ2-2 and V is TRBV7-6, with D unclear. The germline gives CDR1 SGHVS, CDR2 FNYEAQ. Between the trimmed V and J ends, which lost 1 base and 5 bases, there was a span of 8 bases. The CDR3 is made up of 14 amino acids. The DNA of the CDR3 is TGTGCCAGCAGCTTAGGCCAAGTGACCGGGGAGCTGTTTTTT. The encoded protein is CASSLGQVTGELFF.

The chain recombines TRBV29-1 with TRBJ2-7; weak D call: TRBD1 (6 bases). The germline V gene encodes CDR1 SQVTM and CDR2 ANQGSEA. The CDR3 length is 12 residues. Trimming left V 5 bases short and J 1 base short, with 9 bases between. The chain's CDR3 is CSVQGLSYEQYF. In DNA, the CDR3 is TGCAGCGTTCAGGGGCTTTCCTACGAGCAGTACTTC.

This rearrangement joins TRBV6-5 to TRBJ2-2; the D gene is possibly TRBD1 (6 bases). Between the trimmed V and J ends, which lost 5 bases and 2 bases, there was a span of 12 bases. The germline V gene encodes CDR1 MNHEY and CDR2 SVGAGI. This CDR3 contains 15 residues. This chain's CDR3 is CASSLDRSNTGELFF. The CDR3 DNA sequence: TGTGCCAGCAGTCTCGACAGGAGTAACACCGGGGAGCTGTTTTTT.

In this sample, this clonotype turned up many times. The genes are TRBV5-1 and TRBJ1-4; TRBD1 aligns across 9 bases. The CDR3 is 15 amino acids. Per the germline V gene, CDR1 is SGHRS and CDR2 is YFSETQ. V shed 1 base and J 7 bases; nucleotides not matched to a gene: 5. This CDR3 is CASSLRGQGFEKLFF. In DNA form, the CDR3 reads TGCGCCAGCAGCTTGAGGGGACAGGGCTTTGAAAAACTGTTTTTT.

This clonotype was seen ten or more times. The chain combines TRBV5-6 with TRBJ2-7; 11 bases line up with TRBD2. CDR1 SGHDT and CDR2 YYEEEE come from the germline V gene. The CDR3 has 15 amino acids. The V gene end was trimmed by 3 bases and the J gene end by 1 base; junction bases not matched to a gene: 3. CDR3 bases: TGTGCCAGCAGCTCTAGCGGGAGGATTTCCTACGAGCAGTACTTC. Translated: CASSSSGRISYEQYF.

This clonotype was recorded at least ten times. The chain couples TRBV29-1 to TRBJ2-2; D remains unclear. V lost 6 bases to trimming and J lost 0 bases, with 8 bases between them. Germline CDR1 is SQVTM and CDR2 is ANQGSEA. This CDR3 has 13 amino acids. In nucleotides, the CDR3 is TGCAGCGTAGATACTTCGAACACCGGGGAGCTGTTTTTT. Protein sequence: CSVDTSNTGELFF.

The J gene is TRBJ2-4, the V gene TRBV5-1, with D tentatively TRBD1 or TRBD2 (6 bases each). The CDR3 totals 13 residues. V was shortened by 2 bases and J by 13 bases, with 16 bases between the two germline ends. Germline lookup yields CDR1 SGHRS and CDR2 YFSETQ. The DNA for the CDR3 is TGCGCCAGCAGCTTCAGGGGACTCATCCGGCAGTACTTC. It codes for CASSFRGLIRQYF.

This clonotype was seen ten or more times. V gene TRBV20-1 combines with J gene TRBJ2-7; TRBD2 matches at 7 bases. This CDR3 comprises 15 residues. From germline, CDR1 is DFQATT and CDR2 SNEGSKA (reference sequence). V shed 5 bases and J 3 bases; nucleotides not matched to a gene: 13. This chain's CDR3 is CSAGDSGGFNYEQYF. For the CDR3, the DNA is TGCAGTGCTGGGGATTCGGGAGGCTTCAACTACGAGCAGTACTTC.

This clonotype appeared many times. In DNA, the CDR3 is TGTGCCAGCAGCTCTGCGACTAGCGGGAGTTCGTTCTTC. It yields the protein CASSSATSGSSFF. The V call is TRBV5-4, the J call TRBJ2-1, with TRBD2 matching 12 bases. The CDR3 is 13 amino acids. Germline CDR1 SGHNT, CDR2 YYREEE (reference sequence). V gave up 3 bases and J gave up 15 bases; unmatched junction bases: 7.

This clonotype was recorded many times. The chain recombines TRBV4-2 with TRBJ2-1; TRBD2 matches 12 bases. Germline V gene data show CDR1 as LGHNA and CDR2 as YNFKEQ. The CDR3 runs to 17 residues. Trimming cost V 1 base and J 6 bases; bases outside gene matches: 7. The CDR3 loop is CASSQARLAGGLNEQFF. CDR3 DNA: TGTGCCAGCAGCCAAGCGAGGCTAGCGGGGGGGCTCAATGAGCAGTTCTTC.

This clonotype came up many times. V gene TRBV4-1 combines with J gene TRBJ2-1; D not resolved. V was cut by 3 bases and J by 7 bases, with 7 bases left in between. The germline V gene encodes CDR1 MGHRA and CDR2 YSYEKL. This CDR3 region has 12 residues. The CDR3 DNA follows: TGCGCCAGCAGCCAGCAGCGAAATGAGCAGTTCTTC. This sequence encodes CASSQQRNEQFF.